These 14 T cell receptor beta chains originate from one sample sequenced in a study of OX40 agonist ivuxolimab in advanced cancers. This table comes from immunoSEQ multiplex PCR, and its TCRdb copy is limited to in-frame clones, with some not included. Seen here are approximately 38,000 clones, around 82% observed once, and the top ten hold approximately 6.9%. Sample: CD4+ or CD8+ T cells sorted from blood, taken in a trial of the OX40 agonist ivuxolimab. The receptors derive from an adult with an advanced solid tumor such as melanoma, head and neck, liver or kidney cancer.

The chain links TRBV10-3 to TRBJ2-7; D ambiguous. The CDR3 runs to 12 residues. The V end was cut by 1 base, the J end by 2 bases, with 3 bases between. In germline, CDR1 is ENHRY, CDR2 SYGVKD. CDR3 in DNA: TGTGCCATCAGTGAGTTAACCTACGAGCAGTACTTC. As protein: CAISELTYEQYF.

The V gene is TRBV19, the J gene TRBJ2-6, with D perhaps being TRBD1 or TRBD2 (7 bases each). The CDR3 extends over 16 amino acids. With 6 bases removed from V and 1 base from J, the gap between germline ends came to 13 bases. Per germline, CDR1 LNHDA and CDR2 SQIVND (reference sequence). The CDR3 region is CASRQGRESGANVLTF. The CDR3, as DNA: TGTGCCAGTAGACAGGGGAGGGAGTCTGGGGCCAACGTCCTGACTTTC.

The chain couples TRBV5-4 to TRBJ2-5, with 15 positions matching TRBD2. The CDR3 is made up of 15 amino acids. CDR1 and CDR2 (germline): SGHNT, YYREEE (reference sequence). V was pared by 4 bases and J by 4 bases, with 2 bases of the junction left unmatched. CDR3 sequence (DNA): TGTGCCAGCAGCAGGGGACTAGCGGGAGGAGAGACCCAGTACTTC. Its translation is CASSRGLAGGETQYF.

This chain connects TRBV7-6 to TRBJ2-7; 9 nucleotides line up with TRBD2. The ends lost 5 bases at V and 2 bases at J; junction bases unmatched: 7. CDR3 length: 15 residues. Germline V gene lookup returns CDR1 SGHVS and CDR2 FNYEAQ. In DNA form, the CDR3 reads TGTGCCAGCAGCCCCCGACTAGCGGAAACCTACGAGCAGTACTTC. This encodes CASSPRLAETYEQYF.

The V call is TRBV29-1, the J call TRBJ2-5, with a tentative D call TRBD1 (5 bases). The CDR3 is made up of 12 amino acids. The V gene lost 5 bases and the J gene lost 2 bases, with 9 bases spanning the gap. Per germline, CDR1 SQVTM and CDR2 ANQGSEA. CDR3: CSVITGQETQYF. CDR3 DNA sequence: TGCAGCGTTATCACAGGTCAAGAGACCCAGTACTTC.

The J gene is TRBJ1-1, the V gene TRBV27; D unresolved. Trimming pared 5 bases from V and 1 base from J, leaving 11 bases between. Germline V gene data show CDR1 as MNHEY and CDR2 as SMNVEV (reference sequence). The CDR3 loop spans 14 amino acids. In DNA, the CDR3 is TGTGCCAGCAGTCTATGGAGGGAGAACACTGAAGCTTTCTTT. Translating it yields CASSLWRENTEAFF.

This chain connects TRBV5-4 to TRBJ2-3; 7 nucleotides agree with TRBD2. Losses at the gene ends were 4 bases for V and 4 bases for J; bases not matched to a gene: 12. Germline CDR1 reads SGHNT; CDR2 reads YYREEE (reference sequence). The CDR3 sequence is 16 residues long. The CDR3 is CASSGSGGRSADTQYF. CDR3 bases: TGTGCCAGCAGCGGGTCTGGCGGGAGATCGGCAGATACGCAGTATTTT.

The genes are TRBV10-2 and TRBJ1-2, with D possibly TRBD1 on 6 matching bases. This CDR3 region has 14 residues. V gave up 3 bases and J gave up 8 bases, with 16 bases separating them. CDR1 is WSHSY, CDR2 SAAADI, per germline. The CDR3 protein is CASSERGALKGYTF. The CDR3 DNA follows: TGCGCCAGCAGTGAACGGGGGGCCTTGAAAGGCTACACCTTC.

This chain connects TRBV18 to TRBJ2-3; D may be TRBD1 (6 bases). Trimming took 0 bases from V and 4 from J, leaving 11 bases between them. The CDR3 contains 15 residues. CDR1 and CDR2 (germline): KGHSH, LQKENI. Here the CDR3 DNA reads TGTGCCAGCTCACCACCGGAGGCAGGGGCAGATACGCAGTATTTT. Its protein product is CASSPPEAGADTQYF.

The V gene is TRBV19, the J gene TRBJ2-5, with 8 bases fitting TRBD2. V shed 3 bases, J shed 5 bases, and the junction held 11 bases outside the gene matches. The V gene's germline CDR1 is LNHDA and CDR2 SQIVND (reference sequence). The CDR3 runs to 16 residues. The CDR3 region is CASSIGTRDNYETQYF. The CDR3 region has the DNA TGTGCCAGTAGTATCGGGACTAGAGATAATTACGAGACCCAGTACTTC.

This clone was seen once. V usage is TRBV6-1 and J usage is TRBJ1-1, with D uncertain. V shed 6 bases and J shed 1 base, with 9 bases lying between them. The CDR3 loop spans 13 amino acids. Germline lookup yields CDR1 MNHNS and CDR2 SASEGT. CDR3 sequence: CASRVLGNTEAFF. As DNA, the CDR3 is TGTGCCAGCAGGGTACTGGGGAACACTGAAGCTTTCTTT.

The CDR3 region is CASSPGQGTDTQYF. The CDR3 region has the DNA TGTGCCAGCAGCCCGGGACAGGGCACAGATACGCAGTATTTT. This chain uses TRBV11-2 with TRBJ2-3; 8 nucleotides align to TRBD1. From germline, CDR1 is SGHAT and CDR2 FQNNGV. The junction had 2 bases not matched to a gene; V was cut back by 5 bases and J by 1 base. CDR3 length equals 14 residues.

As to this clone: Other DNA variants within this sample encode the same CDR3. The chain employs TRBV29-1 and TRBJ1-5, with TRBD1 as a possible D gene (6 bases). Germline loops: CDR1 SQVTM, CDR2 ANQGSEA. The V end was cut by 4 bases, the J end by 0 bases, with 7 bases between. The CDR3 spans 13 residues. As DNA, the CDR3 is TGCAGCGTTGCAGGGGATAGCAATCAGCCCCAGCATTTT. As protein: CSVAGDSNQPQHF.

This chain uses TRBV28 with TRBJ1-6; D remains ambiguous. Germline assignment: CDR1 MDHEN and CDR2 SYDVKM. The CDR3 contains 12 residues. The ends were cut back, 7 bases at V and 8 bases at J, with 9 bases in the middle. CDR3 nucleotides: TGTGCCAGCAACGGGGAGGATTCACCCCTCCACTTT. Protein: CASNGEDSPLHF.